Sequencing of this TCR beta chain was carried out in a study of T cells after yellow fever vaccination (dated by TCRdb to about 2019). Turning to the overall study: Libraries from fractions with low cell numbers were prepared with the SMART-Seq v4 Ultra Low Input RNA kit. Bulk TCR alpha and beta repertoires were sequenced longitudinally to track T-cell clones before and after primary and booster YFV17D yellow fever vaccination. The cohort comprised two healthy male donors, one aged 18 to 30 and one aged 30 to 39 years. Bulk PBMC replicates and cell subsets were isolated from blood drawn at multiple timepoints before and after both primary and secondary immunization.

TCR cDNA was synthesized by 5'RACE template switching, which introduced a universal primer site and unique molecular identifiers. Priming for cDNA synthesis came from both the TCR alpha and TCR beta constant segments. Library amplification involved two PCR steps, and the second step added sample barcodes and sequencing adapters. Sequencing of libraries was done on Illumina HiSeq 2500 (2x100 bp) or NovaSeq (2x150 bp). As for the original processing: Reads were demultiplexed and collapsed into UMI consensus sequences with MIGEC, and V(D)J alignment was performed with MiXCR. Vaccine-responding clonotypes were identified with edgeR using replicate PBMC samples, with FDR below 0.01 and a log2 fold change above 5 up to day 15 being required. CD4 or CD8 identity was assigned to each bulk clonotype according to whether the clonotype was present at higher abundance in the sequenced CD4 repertoire or the sequenced CD8 repertoire. TCRdb's own reprocessing of the public reads used fastp at Q25 and MiXCR and kept productive beta chains. Each record represents a unique CDR3 protein, reported with the most common genes and DNA among its rows. The V and J calls follow TCRdb's processing rather than the paper's. This sample is represented by 300,000 to 400,000 distinct CDR3 sequences; roughly 8.7% of them were singletons. The top ten hold around 17% of the sample.

This specimen's treatment or condition label, per the study, means: live attenuated yellow fever vaccine strain. Two biological replicates of bulk PBMCs were collected at each blood-draw timepoint. PBMCs were isolated from peripheral blood using a standard Ficoll-Paque protocol. RNA was extracted with TriZol from bulk PBMCs, CD4 and CD8 fractions, and dextramer-positive and dextramer-negative fractions. Findings and caveats that apply to the study as a whole: A small fraction of clonotypes showed up in both the CD4 and CD8 compartments, probably as a result of convergent recombination. Compared with the primary T-cell response, the secondary T-cell response was weaker but faster, peaking on day 5 rather than day 15. FACS-sorted repertoires could contain abundant contaminating clonotypes from the bulk population, so computational filtering was required. After the booster, most clones that had expanded after primary vaccination were detected again (around 95% of CD4 and around 88% of CD8), suggesting broad maintenance of memory. The study included only a couple of donors, which limits how far the findings can be generalized.

This clonotype was observed at least ten times. Its recognized antigen is unknown. The record has no base qualities; no much larger clone is one base away. Looking up the germline V gene yields CDR1 MDHEN and CDR2 SYDVKM. The CDR3 holds 13 amino acids from the cysteine to the phenylalanine. The CDR3 DNA has 39 bases and is translated from base 1. The germline ends are 11 bases apart after V is trimmed by 3 bases and J by 8 bases. The chain is assembled from TRBV28 and TRBJ2-1; a weak D assignment points to TRBD1 (5 bases agree). The source is a man aged 18 to 35 who received the YFV17D yellow fever vaccine. Source: PBMCs, taken on the day of the first yellow fever vaccination. CDR3 sequence: CASSFQGAHEQFF. The nucleotide sequence reads as follows: TGTGCCAGCAGTTTTCAAGGGGCGCATGAGCAGTTCTTC.